A single sample gave rise to the 28 T cell receptor beta chains below, sequenced in a study of read filtering for tumor transcriptome and immune sequencing. Molecular barcoded adaptors covering alpha/delta and beta/gamma chains were used on 400 ng RNA. Via MiXCR, TCRdb re-called the reads, giving one row per CDR3 protein. The data contain 100,000 to 150,000 distinct CDR3 sequences, around 13% of them singletons. Material for sequencing was a population of CD138-negative cells sorted from bone marrow. These receptors all come from a donor aged 40 or over with multiple myeloma.

This clonotype came up many times. The rearrangement uses TRBV20-1 and TRBJ2-5; D not certain. The germline gives CDR1 DFQATT, CDR2 SNEGSKA (reference sequence). The V gene lost 6 bases and the J gene lost 5 bases, with 13 bases spanning the gap. The CDR3 runs to 12 residues. The CDR3 is CSAPVKDETQYF. The CDR3, as DNA: TGCAGTGCCCCGGTGAAGGATGAGACCCAGTACTTC.

This clonotype was observed at least ten times. The V and J genes are TRBV7-2 and TRBJ2-7; the D is unclear. Germline V gene lookup returns CDR1 SGHTA and CDR2 FQGNSA. The CDR3 spans 15 residues. Deletions cut 3 bases from V and 1 base from J, with 13 bases between. The CDR3 protein is CASSFSDFRSYEQYF. CDR3 in DNA: TGTGCCAGCAGCTTTTCCGATTTTCGGTCCTACGAGCAGTACTTC.

The chain recombines TRBV27 with TRBJ1-1; D may be TRBD1 (5 bases). The CDR3 extends over 14 amino acids. CDR1 is MNHEY, CDR2 SMNVEV, per germline (reference sequence). V lost 5 bases to trimming and J lost 12 bases, with 22 bases between them. This CDR3 is CASSPLFGTLNPFF. The CDR3, as DNA: TGTGCCAGCAGTCCGCTATTCGGGACCCTAAACCCTTTCTTT.

This clonotype was seen ten or more times. The V call is TRBV11-2, the J call TRBJ1-5, with 7 nucleotides matching TRBD1. V lost 5 bases, J lost 0 bases, and 25 bases stayed unmatched. The CDR3 has 22 amino acids. Per germline, CDR1 SGHAT and CDR2 FQNNGV. CDR3 nucleotides: TGTGCCAGCAGCCCCCGCGAGGGGGCGGGGACCGACCTGGGGCGTAGCAATCAGCCCCAGCATTTT. The encoded protein is CASSPREGAGTDLGRSNQPQHF.

This clonotype has a single count. V is TRBV20-1 and J is TRBJ2-7, with a possible D match to TRBD1 (6 bases). The V gene lost 4 bases and the J gene lost 2 bases, with 9 bases spanning the gap. The CDR3 has 12 amino acids. Germline loops: CDR1 DFQATT, CDR2 SNEGSKA (reference sequence). CDR3 loop: CSAKGQAYEQYF. CDR3 coding DNA: TGCAGTGCTAAGGGACAAGCCTACGAGCAGTACTTC.

This clonotype was found many times. The gene calls are TRBV6-5 and TRBJ2-3; 10 positions match TRBD1. The germline V gene encodes CDR1 MNHEY and CDR2 SVGAGI. V was clipped by 6 bases and J by 6 bases; unmatched bases: 9. The CDR3 totals 15 residues. In DNA form, the CDR3 reads TGTGCCAGCAGAAGACAGGGGGCGCCGGCTGATACGCAGTATTTT. It specifies CASRRQGAPADTQYF.

This clonotype was seen at least ten times. This chain uses TRBV6-5 with TRBJ1-1; 7 bases agree with TRBD1. The CDR3 consists of 12 residues. Germline V gives CDR1 MNHEY, CDR2 SVGAGI. Trimming removed 10 bases from V and 3 bases from J; junction bases left unmatched: 5. CDR3 residues: CATSTGDTEAFF. CDR3 sequence (DNA): TGTGCCACTTCAACAGGGGACACTGAAGCTTTCTTT.

As concerns this clonotype: One base away lies a much larger clone, so this may be a sequencing read error. This chain connects TRBV11-3 to TRBJ1-6; TRBD1 might be the D (6 bases). The germline V gene encodes CDR1 SGHNT and CDR2 YENEEA. Deletions cut 4 bases from V and 9 bases from J, with 10 bases between. The CDR3 runs to 13 residues. DNA of the CDR3: TGTGCCAGCAGCTCGGACAGAGCTTCACCCCTCCACTTT. Protein sequence: CASSSDRASPLHF.

This clonotype was recorded at least ten times. The rearrangement joins TRBV12-5 to TRBJ1-1; D gene ambiguous. Germline CDR1 and CDR2: LGHNT and FRNRAP. V lost 0 bases and J 0 bases, leaving 11 bases between the germline ends. This CDR3 has 16 residues. The CDR3 reads CASGLVGGYMNTEAFF. CDR3 coding DNA: TGTGCTAGTGGTTTGGTAGGAGGTTATATGAACACTGAAGCTTTCTTT.

This clonotype was detected only a few times. The chain carries TRBV29-1 and TRBJ2-3; D may correspond to TRBD1 or TRBD2 (5 bases each). The V gene's germline CDR1 is SQVTM and CDR2 ANQGSEA. The CDR3 runs to 14 residues. CDR3 region: CTSVLGDGTDTQYF. The CDR3 DNA reads as TGCACCTCCGTCCTAGGGGACGGCACAGATACGCAGTATTTT.

DNA for the CDR3: TGCAGCGATCGGGACAGACCCCGTGAGACCCAGTACTTC. This sequence encodes CSDRDRPRETQYF. The chain has TRBV29-1 and TRBJ2-5; 7 nucleotides agree with TRBD1. The CDR3 covers 13 residues. CDR1 is SQVTM and CDR2 is ANQGSEA in the germline V gene. V lost 7 bases and J lost 5; bases outside the gene matches: 10.

The chain links TRBV29-1 to TRBJ2-7; 11 nucleotides align to TRBD2. This CDR3 has 13 amino acids. V shed 7 bases and J 4 bases; nucleotides not matched to a gene: 6. Germline CDR1 SQVTM, CDR2 ANQGSEA. The CDR3 region has the DNA TGCAGCGCTGGTAGCGGGAGGGATTACGAGCAGTACTTC. Translated, it gives CSAGSGRDYEQYF.

The sample holds many counts of this clonotype. In DNA, the CDR3 is TGTGCCAGCAGTTACTCGAGAGGGGGGTCTGAAGCTTTCTTT. Protein product: CASSYSRGGSEAFF. This sequence joins TRBV6-6 and TRBJ1-1; the D gene is possibly TRBD1 (6 bases). V lost 0 bases and J 6 bases, leaving 11 bases between the germline ends. The CDR3 runs to 14 residues. In germline, CDR1 is MNHNY, CDR2 SVGAGI (reference sequence).

The sample holds many counts of this clonotype. This CDR3 is CAISETSSAYEQYF. In DNA form, the CDR3 reads TGTGCCATCAGTGAGACATCCTCGGCCTACGAGCAGTACTTC. V gene TRBV10-3 combines with J gene TRBJ2-7; no clear D. The CDR3 extends over 14 amino acids. CDR1 ENHRY and CDR2 SYGVKD come from the germline V gene. Trimming cost V 2 bases and J 2 bases, with 10 bases left between them.

Points on this clonotype: This may come from a read error, since a much larger clone is one base off. The chain employs TRBV27 and TRBJ2-3; 10 nucleotides line up with TRBD2. J lost 4 bases, V lost 1 base, and 11 bases had no gene match. The CDR3 has 18 residues. Germline loops: CDR1 MNHEY, CDR2 SMNVEV (reference sequence). In DNA, the CDR3 is TGTGCCAGCAGTTTATTCCCCCGGGTAGCGGGAGGCGCAGATACGCAGTATTTT. It yields the protein CASSLFPRVAGGADTQYF.

This clonotype was found many times. The chain carries TRBV9 and TRBJ2-5; TRBD1 or TRBD2 may be the D gene (5 bases each). The CDR3 sequence is 16 residues long. Trimming pared 4 bases from V and 1 base from J, leaving 17 bases between. Germline V CDR1 and CDR2: SGDLS, YYNGEE. CDR3 nucleotide sequence: TGTGCCAGCAGCCCACCAGGGAGTCCCACCCAAGAGACCCAGTACTTC. As protein: CASSPPGSPTQETQYF.

For this clonotype: Since a much larger clone is just one base distant, this may be a read error. The V call is TRBV20-1, the J call TRBJ2-1; TRBD2 aligns across 12 bases. Germline lookup yields CDR1 DFQATT and CDR2 SNEGSKA (reference sequence). The CDR3 totals 15 residues. For the CDR3, the DNA is TGCAGAGCGGAGGGGACTAGCGGGTTGTTGAATGAGCAGTTCTTC. Translating it yields CRAEGTSGLLNEQFF.

In this sample, this clonotype turned up a few times. The chain has TRBV29-1 and TRBJ2-1; perhaps TRBD1 as D (6 bases). Trimming cost V 5 bases and J 6 bases, with 11 bases left between them. Germline loops: CDR1 SQVTM, CDR2 ANQGSEA. The CDR3 extends over 12 amino acids. Written as DNA, the CDR3 is TGCAGCGTTCAGGGGACCATCAATGAGCAGTTCTTC. Amino acid sequence: CSVQGTINEQFF.

The table lists this clonotype with many counts. The chain combines TRBV20-1 with TRBJ2-3; TRBD2 aligns across 9 bases. The trim removed 3 bases at V and 6 bases at J, leaving 7 bases unmatched. The CDR3 spans 14 residues. Germline loops: CDR1 DFQATT, CDR2 SNEGSKA (reference sequence). The CDR3 loop reads CSARVAGVGDTQYF. The CDR3 nucleotides are TGCAGTGCTAGGGTAGCGGGAGTTGGCGATACGCAGTATTTT.

The V gene is TRBV11-3, the J gene TRBJ2-1, with D maybe TRBD2 (5 bases). The CDR3 consists of 18 residues. V was cut by 1 base and J by 4 bases, with 20 bases left in between. Germline V gene data show CDR1 as SGHNT and CDR2 as YENEEA. CDR3 loop: CASSLALGSGGPYNEQFF. CDR3 coding DNA: TGTGCCAGCAGCTTAGCCCTCGGGTCGGGCGGGCCTTACAATGAGCAGTTCTTC.

This clonotype showed up many times. The chain employs TRBV6-2 or TRBV6-3 and TRBJ2-6; TRBD1 might be the D (6 bases). This CDR3 spans 15 amino acids. Germline V CDR1 and CDR2: MNHEY, SVGEGT. V was cut by 7 bases and J by 2 bases, with 12 bases left in between. CDR3 residues: CASTATGTGANVLTF. In DNA form, the CDR3 reads TGTGCCAGCACCGCCACAGGGACTGGGGCCAACGTCCTGACTTTC.

This clonotype has at least ten counts. The CDR3 here is CASSYQGLTYEQYF. The DNA of the CDR3 is TGTGCCAGCAGTTACCAGGGCCTCACCTACGAGCAGTACTTC. The chain is built from TRBV6-5 and TRBJ2-7; the D gene is possibly TRBD1 (5 bases). Trimming removed 2 bases at V and 2 bases at J, with 10 bases between. The CDR3 covers 14 residues. Germline CDR1 and CDR2: MNHEY and SVGAGI.

This clonotype was counted only a few times. J is TRBJ2-3 and V is TRBV6-2 or TRBV6-3; no clear D. V was pared by 6 bases and J by 3 bases, with 7 bases between. Per the germline V gene, CDR1 is MNHEY and CDR2 is SVGEGT. The CDR3 totals 12 residues. CDR3 nucleotides: TGTGCCAGCAGGGACCAAACAGATACGCAGTATTTT. Translating gives CASRDQTDTQYF.

This clonotype was seen more than once but under ten times. The V gene is TRBV20-1, the J gene TRBJ2-7; TRBD2 matches at 10 bases. Trimming at V came to 6 bases and at J to 5 bases, leaving 10 bases not matched to a gene. In germline, CDR1 is DFQATT, CDR2 SNEGSKA (reference sequence). The CDR3 has 14 amino acids. Here the CDR3 reads CSAQPQAGGDEQYF. CDR3 in DNA: TGCAGTGCCCAACCACAAGCGGGAGGGGACGAGCAGTACTTC.

This clonotype was seen repeatedly, ten times or more. The chain is built from TRBV20-1 and TRBJ1-1; 7 nucleotides line up with TRBD1. This CDR3 spans 15 amino acids. Germline assignment: CDR1 DFQATT and CDR2 SNEGSKA (reference sequence). V gave up 0 bases and J gave up 2 bases; unmatched junction bases: 6. The CDR3 loop reads CSARDRKGGNTEAFF. CDR3 nucleotides: TGCAGTGCTAGAGATCGAAAAGGGGGCAACACTGAAGCTTTCTTT.

Only a few counts were recorded for this clonotype. A clone one base away is much larger, so this may be a read error. The chain recombines TRBV4-1 with TRBJ1-4, with D possibly being TRBD1 (6 bases). The CDR3 runs 14 residues. Germline loops: CDR1 MGHRA, CDR2 YSYEKL. In DNA, the CDR3 is TGCGCCAGCAGCCAAAACAGGGAACGAGAAAAACGGTTTTTT. Its protein is CASSQNREREKRFF.

At least ten counts were recorded for this clonotype. The genes are TRBV7-2 and TRBJ2-7; D could derive from TRBD1 or TRBD2 (5 bases each). Germline loops: CDR1 SGHTA, CDR2 FQGNSA. The length of the CDR3 is 15 residues. V lost 2 bases and J lost 3, with 14 bases in between. Written as DNA, the CDR3 is TGTGCCAGCAGCTTAATGGGGCGGGCAAGCTACGAGCAGTACTTC. This sequence encodes CASSLMGRASYEQYF. Full variable domain (missing parts from reference TRBV7-2 and TRBJ2-7): GAGVSQSPSNKVTEKGKDVELRCDPISGHTALYWYRQSLGQGLEFLIYFQGNSAPDKSGLPSDRFSAERTGGSVSTLTIQRTQQEDSAVYLCASSLMGRASYEQYFGPGTRLTVT.

This clonotype was picked up many times. This CDR3 is CSALGLAGYEQFF. DNA for the CDR3: TGCAGTGCTCTTGGGCTAGCGGGGTATGAGCAGTTCTTC. The gene calls are TRBV20-1 and TRBJ2-1; TRBD2 aligns across 9 bases. With 5 bases clipped from V and 8 bases from J, the junction kept 7 bases outside the gene matches. Germline V gene data show CDR1 as DFQATT and CDR2 as SNEGSKA (reference sequence). The length of the CDR3 is 13 residues.